The TCR beta chain under discussion was sequenced for a study of vaccination and CD4 T cells after COVID-19. TCRdb re-called the PCR reads through MiXCR, storing one row per CDR3 protein. The sample holds about 18,000 distinct CDR3 sequences, about 62% seen once. This CDR3 has 13 amino acids. V lost 4 bases to trimming and J lost 5 bases, with 10 bases between them. The germline V gene encodes CDR1 SGHTA and CDR2 FQGTGA. Findings of the study overall: Counts of SARS-CoV-2-reactive clonotypes had a median that went from approximately 23 to 38, a nonsignificant change.

This clonotype is labeled medium-sized. Its matching antigen is unknown. The genes are TRBV7-3 and TRBJ2-3, with a tentative D call TRBD2 (6 bases). The receptor's source is a human donor who had recovered from COVID-19. The sample in question was CD4+ T cells from blood, obtained before SARS-CoV-2 vaccination. The CDR3 region is CASSSLAGDTQYF. The CDR3 DNA is TGTGCCAGCAGCTCACTAGCCGGAGATACGCAGTATTTT.